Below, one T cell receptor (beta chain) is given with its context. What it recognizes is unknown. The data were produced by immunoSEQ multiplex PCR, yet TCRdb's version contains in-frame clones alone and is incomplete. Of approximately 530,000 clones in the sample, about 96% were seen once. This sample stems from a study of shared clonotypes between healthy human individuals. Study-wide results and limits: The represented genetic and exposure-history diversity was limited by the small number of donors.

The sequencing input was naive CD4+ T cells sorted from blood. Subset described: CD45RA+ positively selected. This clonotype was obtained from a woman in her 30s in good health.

Written as DNA, the CDR3 is TGTGCCAGCTCACCACAACTAGCGGGGACGGAGGAAGACACCGGGGAGCTGTTTTTT. Amino acids: CASSPQLAGTEEDTGELFF. The chain is built from TRBV18 and TRBJ2-2; 10 bases fit TRBD2. Unmatched junction bases numbered 11, after V lost 1 base and J lost 3 bases. CDR3 length equals 19 residues. CDR1 is KGHSH, CDR2 LQKENI, per germline.